The 7 T cell receptor beta chains below come from one sample, sequenced in a study of vaccination effects on CD4 cells after COVID-19. Using immunoSEQ multiplex PCR, the repertoire was profiled, and TCRdb retains in-frame clones only, with some absent. The sample holds fewer than 80,000 clones; roughly 81% are singletons and the top ten take around 1.5%. Their antigen targets remain unknown. After expansion with viral peptide pools in the ViraFEST assay, antigen-specific CD4+ T cells were sequenced. Cells that had been cultured for roughly ten days were the source of isolated CD4+ T cells. All study participants received two doses of BNT162b2 or mRNA-1273 vaccine. The source material was CD4+ T cells from PBMCs cultured with HCoV-229E spike peptides, sampled after COVID-19 vaccination. The receptors stem from a human donor who received a COVID-19 vaccine.

The DNA for the CDR3 is TGTGCCACCAGCCGCTCCAGGCTACCCATTGGGGGAGGGGAAAAACTGTTTTTT. Its translation is CATSRSRLPIGGGEKLFF. The chain carries TRBV15 and TRBJ1-4, with D perhaps matching TRBD1 (5 bases). Trimming left V 5 bases short and J 8 bases short, with 27 bases between. This CDR3 region has 18 residues. Per the germline V gene, CDR1 is LNHNV and CDR2 is YYDKDF (reference sequence). Full variable domain (remainder filled in from reference TRBV15 and TRBJ1-4): DAMVIQNPRYQVTQFGKPVTLSCSQTLNHNVMYWYQQKSSQAPKLLFHYYDKDFNNEADTPDNFQSRRPNTSFCFLDIRSPGLGDTAMYLCATSRSRLPIGGGEKLFFGSGTQLSVL.

V is TRBV29-1 and J is TRBJ2-7; TRBD2 agrees at 7 bases. CDR1 and CDR2 (germline): SQVTM, ANQGSEA. The CDR3 sequence is 12 residues long. Here the CDR3 reads CSRGDLAYEQYV. DNA of the CDR3: TGCAGTCGGGGGGACCTGGCCTACGAGCAGTACGTC.

This rearrangement joins TRBV4-3 to TRBJ1-4, with D possibly being TRBD1 (5 bases). CDR3 length: 16 residues. Germline-derived CDR1 and CDR2 are LGHNA and YSLEER. V was clipped by 0 bases and J by 12 bases, with 20 bases between them. The CDR3 sequence is CASSQERGVADVELFF. The CDR3 bases are TGCGCCAGCAGCCAAGAAAGGGGCGTGGCCGATGTCGAACTGTTTTTT.

The gene calls are TRBV27 and TRBJ1-2, with 11 positions matching TRBD1. This CDR3 comprises 14 residues. Germline assignment: CDR1 MNHEY and CDR2 SMNVEV (reference sequence). V lost 5 bases, J lost 6 bases, and 5 bases stayed unmatched. CDR3: CASSARTGGNGYTF. The CDR3 DNA reads as TGTGCCAGCAGTGCCAGGACAGGGGGCAATGGCTACACCTTC.

The genes are TRBV7-8 and TRBJ2-2; 7 bases align to TRBD2. Unmatched junction bases numbered 10, after V lost 3 bases and J lost 6 bases. This CDR3 comprises 16 residues. Per germline, CDR1 SGHVS and CDR2 FQNEAQ. The CDR3 region is CASSFAILGRAGELFF. As DNA, the CDR3 is TGTGCCAGCAGCTTCGCCATACTAGGGAGGGCCGGGGAGCTGTTTTTT.

A few counts support this clone. The chain carries TRBV29-1 and TRBJ1-2; D not resolved. Germline lookup yields CDR1 SQVTM and CDR2 ANQGSEA. This CDR3 spans 12 amino acids. V was shortened by 4 bases and J by 3 bases, with 9 bases between the two germline ends. The CDR3: CSVALSDYGYTF. CDR3 nucleotides: TGCAGCGTTGCCCTCAGTGACTATGGCTACACCTTC.

The chain carries TRBV2 and TRBJ2-1; no clear D. Per germline, CDR1 SNHLY and CDR2 FYNNEI. The CDR3 sequence is 24 residues long. Trimming removed 2 bases at V and 2 bases at J, with 37 bases between. The CDR3 sequence is CASSEWQQITHSPPPSQAYNEQFF. CDR3 DNA: TGTGCCAGCAGTGAATGGCAGCAGATAACGCACAGTCCTCCACCGTCCCAAGCCTACAATGAGCAGTTCTTC.